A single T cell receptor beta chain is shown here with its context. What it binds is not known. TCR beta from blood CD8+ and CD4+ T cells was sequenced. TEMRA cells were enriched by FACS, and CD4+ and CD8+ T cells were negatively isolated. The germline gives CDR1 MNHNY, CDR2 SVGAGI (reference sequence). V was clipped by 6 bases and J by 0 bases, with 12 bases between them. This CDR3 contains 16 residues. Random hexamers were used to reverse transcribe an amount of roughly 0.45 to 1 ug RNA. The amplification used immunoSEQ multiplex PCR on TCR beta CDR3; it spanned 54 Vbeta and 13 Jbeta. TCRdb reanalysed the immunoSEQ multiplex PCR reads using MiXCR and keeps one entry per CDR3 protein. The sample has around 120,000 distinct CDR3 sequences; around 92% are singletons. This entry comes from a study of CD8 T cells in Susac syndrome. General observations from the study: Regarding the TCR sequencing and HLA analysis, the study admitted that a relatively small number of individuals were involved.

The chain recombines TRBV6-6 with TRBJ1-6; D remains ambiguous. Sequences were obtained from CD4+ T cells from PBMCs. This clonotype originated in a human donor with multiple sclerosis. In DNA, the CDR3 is TGTGCCAGCAGATGGACGGAGAGCTCCTATAATTCACCCCTCCACTTT. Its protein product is CASRWTESSYNSPLHF.